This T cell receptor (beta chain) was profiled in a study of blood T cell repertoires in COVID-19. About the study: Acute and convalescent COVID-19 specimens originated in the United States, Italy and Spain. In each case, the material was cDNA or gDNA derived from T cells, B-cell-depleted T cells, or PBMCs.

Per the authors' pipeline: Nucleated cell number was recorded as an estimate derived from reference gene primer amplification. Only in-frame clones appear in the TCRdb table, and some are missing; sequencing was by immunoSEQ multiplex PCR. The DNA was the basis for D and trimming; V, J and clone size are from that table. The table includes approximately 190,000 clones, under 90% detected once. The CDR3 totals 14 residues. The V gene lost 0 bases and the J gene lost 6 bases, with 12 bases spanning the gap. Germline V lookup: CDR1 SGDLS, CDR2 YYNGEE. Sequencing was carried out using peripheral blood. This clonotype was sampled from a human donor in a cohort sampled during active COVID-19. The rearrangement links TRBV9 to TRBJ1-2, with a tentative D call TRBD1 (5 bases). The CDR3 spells CASSVVAGSHGYTF. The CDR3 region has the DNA TGTGCCAGCAGCGTAGTGGCAGGGTCCCATGGCTACACCTTC.